What follows describes a single TCR beta chain. What it binds is unknown. The PCR used 60 Vbeta and 13 Jbeta primers. Data came from immunoSEQ multiplex PCR; TCRdb stores just in-frame clones and leaves some out. The table shows 200,000 or so clones, with roughly 80% occurring only once. The data derive from a study of cytomegalovirus exposure and HLA in healthy donors. Whole-study results and caveats: One cluster of highly shared sequence variants probably arose as a sequencing artifact. The investigators catalogued 164 TCR beta chains as cytomegalovirus-associated.

The CDR3 covers 15 residues. Germline loops: CDR1 LNHDA, CDR2 SQIVND (reference sequence). V gave up 3 bases and J gave up 2 bases; unmatched junction bases: 6. The chain recombines TRBV19 with TRBJ2-7; 8 nucleotides agree with TRBD2. This sequence originates from a woman aged 40 to 50 in good health and CMV-seronegative. Sequencing input: PBMCs. The CDR3 loop reads CASSILAGPAYEQYF. The CDR3 DNA reads as TGTGCCAGTAGTATTCTAGCGGGTCCGGCCTACGAGCAGTACTTC.